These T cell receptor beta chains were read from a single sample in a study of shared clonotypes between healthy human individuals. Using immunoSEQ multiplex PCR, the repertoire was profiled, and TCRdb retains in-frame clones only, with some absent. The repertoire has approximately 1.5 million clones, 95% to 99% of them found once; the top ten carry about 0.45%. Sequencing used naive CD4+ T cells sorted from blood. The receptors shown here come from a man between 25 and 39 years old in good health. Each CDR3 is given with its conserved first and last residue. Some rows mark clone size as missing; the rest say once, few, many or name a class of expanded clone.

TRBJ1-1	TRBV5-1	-	CASTRRGRETALSTMNTEAFF
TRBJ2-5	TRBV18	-	CASSPQSRGSGDQETQYF
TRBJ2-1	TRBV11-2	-	CASSWRVYNEQFF
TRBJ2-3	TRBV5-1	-	CASSLDRGSADTQYF
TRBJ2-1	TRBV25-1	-	CASSDPGAAAYNEQFF
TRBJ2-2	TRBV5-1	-	CASSLALRTLNTGELFF
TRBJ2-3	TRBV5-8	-	CASSLALWGNTDTQYF
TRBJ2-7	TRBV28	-	CASGLAGGGPYEQYF
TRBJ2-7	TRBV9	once	CASSEGVGTGNREQYF
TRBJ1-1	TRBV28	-	CASSSPQGRGTEAFF
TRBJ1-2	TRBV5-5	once	CASSLGVNYGYTF
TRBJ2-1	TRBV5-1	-	CASSLNSGQYNEQFF
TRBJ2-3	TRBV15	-	CATTITTSGSTDTQYF
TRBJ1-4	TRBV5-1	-	CASSLGPTRDEKLFF
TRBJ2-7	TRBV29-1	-	CSVAGTSGSLKGYEQYF